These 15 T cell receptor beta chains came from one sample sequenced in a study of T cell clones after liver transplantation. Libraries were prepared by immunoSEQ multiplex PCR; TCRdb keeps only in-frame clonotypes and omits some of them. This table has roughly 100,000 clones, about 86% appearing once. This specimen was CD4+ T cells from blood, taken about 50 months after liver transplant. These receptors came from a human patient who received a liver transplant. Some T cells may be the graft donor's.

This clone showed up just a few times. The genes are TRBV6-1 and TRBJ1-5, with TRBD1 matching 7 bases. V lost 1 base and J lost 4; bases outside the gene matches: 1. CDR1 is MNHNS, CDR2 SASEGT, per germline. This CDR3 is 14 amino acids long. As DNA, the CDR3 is TGTGCCAGCAGTGAAGACAGGGGAAATCAGCCCCAGCATTTT. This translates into CASSEDRGNQPQHF.

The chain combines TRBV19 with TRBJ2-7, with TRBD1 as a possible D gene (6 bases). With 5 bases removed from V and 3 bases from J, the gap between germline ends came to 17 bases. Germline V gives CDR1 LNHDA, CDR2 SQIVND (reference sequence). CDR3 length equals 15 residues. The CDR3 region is CASSGPGQGFYEQYF. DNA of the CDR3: TGTGCCAGTAGTGGGCCGGGACAAGGCTTCTACGAGCAGTACTTC. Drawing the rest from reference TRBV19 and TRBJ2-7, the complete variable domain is DGGITQSPKYLFRKEGQNVTLSCEQNLNHDAMYWYRQDPGQGLRLIYYSQIVNDFQKGDIAEGYSVSREKKESFPLTVTSAQKNPTAFYLCASSGPGQGFYEQYFGPGTRLTVT.

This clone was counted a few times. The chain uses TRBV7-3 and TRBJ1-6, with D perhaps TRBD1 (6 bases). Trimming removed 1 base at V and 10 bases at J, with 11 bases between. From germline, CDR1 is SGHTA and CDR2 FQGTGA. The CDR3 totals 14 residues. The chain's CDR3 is CASSLRQGQSPLHF. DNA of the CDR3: TGTGCCAGCAGCTTAAGGCAGGGGCAGTCACCCCTCCACTTT.

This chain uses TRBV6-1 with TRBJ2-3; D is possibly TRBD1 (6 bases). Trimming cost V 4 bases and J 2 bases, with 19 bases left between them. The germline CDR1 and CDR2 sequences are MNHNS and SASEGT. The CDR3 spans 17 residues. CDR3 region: CASSGYREHDYTDTQYF. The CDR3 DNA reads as TGTGCCAGCAGTGGCTACAGGGAGCACGATTACACAGATACGCAGTATTTT.

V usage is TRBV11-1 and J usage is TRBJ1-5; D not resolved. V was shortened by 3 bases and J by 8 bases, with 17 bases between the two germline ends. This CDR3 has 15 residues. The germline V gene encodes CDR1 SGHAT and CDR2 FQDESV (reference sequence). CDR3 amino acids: CASSFWVGVKEPQHF. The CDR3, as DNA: TGTGCCAGCAGCTTTTGGGTCGGGGTTAAGGAGCCCCAGCATTTT.

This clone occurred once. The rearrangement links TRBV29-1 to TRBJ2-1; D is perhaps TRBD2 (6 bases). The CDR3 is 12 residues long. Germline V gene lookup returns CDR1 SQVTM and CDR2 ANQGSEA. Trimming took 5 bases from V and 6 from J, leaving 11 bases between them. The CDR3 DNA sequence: TGCAGCGTTAAGACTAGTAGCAATGAGCAGTTCTTC. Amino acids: CSVKTSSNEQFF.

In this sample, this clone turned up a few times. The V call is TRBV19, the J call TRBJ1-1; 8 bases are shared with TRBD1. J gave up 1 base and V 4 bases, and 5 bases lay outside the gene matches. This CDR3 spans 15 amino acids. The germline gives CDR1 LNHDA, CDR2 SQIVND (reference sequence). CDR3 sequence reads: CASSSQGASNTEAFF. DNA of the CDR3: TGTGCCAGTAGTAGTCAGGGGGCATCGAACACTGAAGCTTTCTTT.

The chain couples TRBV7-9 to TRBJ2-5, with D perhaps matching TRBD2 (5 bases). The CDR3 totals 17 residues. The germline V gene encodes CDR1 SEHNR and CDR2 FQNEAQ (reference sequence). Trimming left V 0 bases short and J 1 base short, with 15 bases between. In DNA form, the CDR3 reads TGTGCCAGCAGCTTAGCGCGTCCAGCGGCAAGCCAAGAGACCCAGTACTTC. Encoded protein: CASSLARPAASQETQYF.

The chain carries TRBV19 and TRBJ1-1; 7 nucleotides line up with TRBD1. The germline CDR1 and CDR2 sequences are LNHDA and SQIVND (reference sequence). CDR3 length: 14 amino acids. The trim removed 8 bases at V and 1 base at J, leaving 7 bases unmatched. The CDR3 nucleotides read TGTGCCAGTGGGCGGACAGGTTGGAACACTGAAGCTTTCTTT. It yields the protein CASGRTGWNTEAFF.

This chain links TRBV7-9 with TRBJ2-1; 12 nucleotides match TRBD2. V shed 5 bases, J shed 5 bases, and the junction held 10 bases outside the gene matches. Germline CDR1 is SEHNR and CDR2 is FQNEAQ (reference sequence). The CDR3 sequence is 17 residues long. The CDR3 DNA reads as TGTGCCAGCAGCCCGAAGACAAGGACTAGCGGGAACAATGAGCAGTTCTTC. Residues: CASSPKTRTSGNNEQFF.

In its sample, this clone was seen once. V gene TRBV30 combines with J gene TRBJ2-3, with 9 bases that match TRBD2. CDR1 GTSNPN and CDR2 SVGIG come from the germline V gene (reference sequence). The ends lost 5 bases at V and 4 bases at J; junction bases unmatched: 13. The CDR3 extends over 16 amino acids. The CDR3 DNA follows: TGTGCCTGGGGGGCGGGCCCTAGCGGGATGGCAGATACGCAGTATTTT. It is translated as CAWGAGPSGMADTQYF.

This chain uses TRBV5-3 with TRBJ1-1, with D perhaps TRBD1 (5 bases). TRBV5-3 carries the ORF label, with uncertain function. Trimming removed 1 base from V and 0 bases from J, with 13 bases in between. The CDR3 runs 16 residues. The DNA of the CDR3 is TGTGCCAGAAGCTTGCAGGGTCGGGTCGTGAACACTGAAGCTTTCTTT. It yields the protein CARSLQGRVVNTEAFF.

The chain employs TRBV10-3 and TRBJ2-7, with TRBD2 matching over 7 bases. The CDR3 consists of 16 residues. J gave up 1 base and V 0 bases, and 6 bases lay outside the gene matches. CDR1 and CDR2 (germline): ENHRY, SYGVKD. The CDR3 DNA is TGTGCCATCAGTGAGTCGGGCGGGGGAACGTCCTACGAGCAGTACTTC. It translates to CAISESGGGTSYEQYF.

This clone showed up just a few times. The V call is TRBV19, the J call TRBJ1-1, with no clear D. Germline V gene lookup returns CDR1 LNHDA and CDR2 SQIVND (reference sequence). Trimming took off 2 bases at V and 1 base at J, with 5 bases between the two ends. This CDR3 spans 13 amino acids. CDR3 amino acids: CASSILQNTEAFF. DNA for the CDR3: TGTGCCAGTAGTATATTACAGAACACTGAAGCTTTCTTT.

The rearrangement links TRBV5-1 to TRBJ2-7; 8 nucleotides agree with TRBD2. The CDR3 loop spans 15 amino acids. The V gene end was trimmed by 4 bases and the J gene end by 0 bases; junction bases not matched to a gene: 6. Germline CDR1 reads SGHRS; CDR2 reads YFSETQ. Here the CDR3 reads CASSVTSESSYEQYF. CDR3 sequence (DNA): TGCGCCAGCAGCGTGACTAGCGAGAGCTCCTACGAGCAGTACTTC.